This is a list of T cell receptor beta chains from one sample in a study of monozygotic twins with inflammatory bowel disease. One entry per CDR3 protein, without DNA, is what TCRdb gives after re-calling the 5' RACE reads. Its table records roughly 330,000 distinct CDR3 sequences. Sequences were obtained from blood. Receptors originate from a human donor with ulcerative colitis or Crohn's disease, or a healthy co-twin of an affected twin (not recorded which). Each CDR3 is given with its conserved first and last residue.

TRBJ1-1	TRBV20-1	CSALKRGLNTEAFF
TRBJ2-1	TRBV12-3/TRBV12-4	CASSSGTGGNEQFF
TRBJ2-2	TRBV5-1	CASSYQANTGELFF
TRBJ2-5	TRBV10-3	CAISSFRKTQYF
TRBJ1-2	TRBV29-1	CSDSTGDYGYTF
TRBJ2-1	TRBV30	CAWSKRTGTGVDGEQFF
TRBJ1-6	TRBV12-3/TRBV12-4	CASTRRTGLNSPLHF
TRBJ2-5	TRBV28	CASSPRAGGDRETQYF
TRBJ2-6	TRBV20-1	CSARRASGKSGANVLTF
TRBJ2-7	TRBV5-1	CASSRGFSSYEQYF
TRBJ2-6	TRBV5-1	CASSLSKERPGLLGSGANVLTF
TRBJ2-2	TRBV14	CASSQDRGSGNTGELFF
TRBJ2-1	TRBV7-2	CASSKTSGGNNEQFF
TRBJ2-7	TRBV20-1	CSARPGAGVYEQYF
TRBJ2-1	TRBV28	CASSGASGIRSSYNEQFF
TRBJ2-7	TRBV4-1	CASSRTQGPYEQYF
TRBJ1-3	TRBV7-2	CASSPGQQSSGNTIYF
TRBJ2-1	TRBV7-9	CASSLPGLAIHEQFF
TRBJ1-5	TRBV12-3/TRBV12-4	CASSLTGNSNQPQHF
TRBJ2-7	TRBV28	CATKGTGGEQYF
TRBJ2-5	TRBV7-2	CASSPSAGEWETQYF
TRBJ2-7	TRBV20-1	CSVIGQGVSYEQYF
TRBJ2-7	TRBV5-1	CASKPGQGTYEQYF
TRBJ2-7	TRBV12-3/TRBV12-4	CASSSIIPGVFEQYF
TRBJ2-2	TRBV7-9	CASSLDRVHTGELFF
TRBJ1-1	TRBV18	CASSGGGDTEAFF
TRBJ2-4	TRBV20-1	CSLQELAKNIQYF
TRBJ2-5	TRBV2	CASRPVWGGQETQYF
TRBJ1-2	TRBV9	CASSVVGNHGYTF
TRBJ2-2	TRBV20-1	CSARRSGGSTTGELFF
TRBJ1-1	TRBV6-5	CASIKRGGVNTEAFF
TRBJ1-6	TRBV20-1	CSALTGTGALSPLHF
TRBJ2-1	TRBV5-1	CASSPDPLNEQFF
TRBJ1-2	TRBV7-2	CASSLGTFDYTF
TRBJ2-5	TRBV7-2	CASSLEGTSQETQYF
TRBJ2-2	TRBV24-1	CATSDDRGFLGTGELFF
TRBJ2-7	TRBV7-9	CASSQEDTEQYF
TRBJ2-2	TRBV5-4	CASSSGAPGTGELFF
TRBJ2-3	TRBV5-1	CASSNGLYSTDTQYF
TRBJ2-3	TRBV7-2	CASSRPRDTQYF
TRBJ2-2	TRBV12-3/TRBV12-4	CATRTSGGANTGELFF
TRBJ1-5	TRBV20-1	CSAGRGDQPQHF
TRBJ2-1	TRBV20-1	CSANLLADYEQFF
TRBJ2-3	TRBV5-1	CASSLLQGGTDTQYF
TRBJ2-2	TRBV5-1	CASSTSSGGLNTGELFF
TRBJ2-1	TRBV20-1	CSAPLIAGVGINLFNEQFF
TRBJ1-1	TRBV27	CASSGVGGNETEAFF
TRBJ2-3	TRBV15	CATSRDTLTGTDTQYF
TRBJ1-1	TRBV21-1	CASSKSPNTEAFF